The clone carrying this T cell receptor beta chain was seen many times. This specimen comes from a study of early T cells in non-severe SARS-CoV-2 infection. MiXCR, applied by TCRdb to the 5' RACE reads, yields one record per CDR3 protein. The table lists 70,000 or so distinct CDR3 sequences, over 9% of them singletons. The CDR3 consists of 14 residues. Germline lookup yields CDR1 LNHDA and CDR2 SQIVND (reference sequence). Trimming stripped 5 bases from V and 0 bases from J, with 9 bases between. The clonotype comes from an adult who was a healthcare worker with PCR-confirmed SARS-CoV-2 infection or an uninfected control (not recorded which). This chain links TRBV19 with TRBJ2-3; D is ambiguous. This material consisted of whole blood, taken at baseline. This chain's CDR3 is CASSPQQSTDTQYF. In DNA form, the CDR3 reads TGTGCCAGTAGTCCCCAGCAGAGCACAGATACGCAGTATTTT.